The 14 T cell receptor beta chains below come from one sample, sequenced in a study of monozygotic twins with inflammatory bowel disease. TCRdb re-analyzed the 5' RACE reads; it lists each CDR3 protein once, without DNA. The sample has fewer than 110,000 distinct CDR3 sequences, and its top ten clones hold roughly 1.9%. The sequencing input was blood. The origin of the receptors is a human donor with ulcerative colitis or Crohn's disease, or a healthy co-twin of an affected twin (not recorded which).

This sequence joins TRBV6-5 and TRBJ2-6; as DNA is missing, the TRBD1 call by TCRdb cannot be tested. This CDR3 region has 19 residues. The V gene's germline CDR1 is MNHEY and CDR2 SVGAGI. CDR3 sequence reads: CASSYDSGFSTSGANVLTF.

Here the CDR3 reads CASSRGQSSYEQYF. The chain is built from TRBV18 and TRBJ2-7; TCRdb picks TRBD1, but there is no DNA to check that call. CDR1 KGHSH and CDR2 LQKENI come from the germline V gene. The CDR3 extends over 14 amino acids.

V and J are TRBV14 and TRBJ1-1. The CDR3 is made up of 13 amino acids. Germline CDR1 reads SGHDN; CDR2 reads FVKESK. The CDR3 protein is CASSKTYNTEAFF.

The genes are TRBV7-2 and TRBJ1-3. The germline gives CDR1 SGHTA, CDR2 FQGNSA. CDR3 length: 15 residues. CDR3 in amino acids: CASSAGPSSGNTIYF.

The rearrangement joins TRBV7-8 to TRBJ2-3. The CDR3 is 14 residues long. The germline V gene encodes CDR1 SGHVS and CDR2 FQNEAQ. The CDR3 region is CASSFILGTDTQYF.

The J gene is TRBJ2-3, the V gene TRBV7-2; the D gene TCRdb calls, TRBD1, cannot be checked with no DNA. The germline V gene encodes CDR1 SGHTA and CDR2 FQGNSA. The CDR3 totals 15 residues. This CDR3 reads CASSLQGTSTDTQYF. The whole variable domain, filled in from reference TRBV7-2 and TRBJ2-3, reads GAGVSQSPSNKVTEKGKDVELRCDPISGHTALYWYRQSLGQGLEFLIYFQGNSAPDKSGLPSDRFSAERTGGSVSTLTIQRTQQEDSAVYLCASSLQGTSTDTQYFGPGTRLTVL.

The CDR3 reads CASSFDRVQETQYF. The V and J genes are TRBV5-1 and TRBJ2-5; the TRBD1 assignment by TCRdb is unverifiable without DNA. The germline gives CDR1 SGHRS, CDR2 YFSETQ. The CDR3 covers 14 residues. Combining the CDR3 with reference TRBV5-1 and TRBJ2-5 gives the whole variable domain KAGVTQTPRYLIKTRGQQVTLSCSPISGHRSVSWYQQTPGQGLQFLFEYFSETQRNKGNFPGRFSGRQFSNSRSEMNVSTLELGDSALYLCASSFDRVQETQYFGPGTRLLVL.

The gene calls are TRBV7-8 and TRBJ2-3. CDR3 length: 17 residues. Germline CDR1 is SGHVS and CDR2 is FQNEAQ. CDR3: CASSLLISGASTDTQYF.

The chain carries TRBV6-5 and TRBJ1-4; lacking DNA, the TRBD1 call made by TCRdb goes unchecked. Germline values: CDR1 MNHEY, CDR2 SVGAGI. The CDR3 has 13 residues. The CDR3 protein is CASRPRQGEKLFF.

This chain links TRBV18 with TRBJ2-5; TCRdb designates TRBD1, a call that cannot be tested without DNA. The length of the CDR3 is 15 residues. Per the germline V gene, CDR1 is KGHSH and CDR2 is LQKENI. The chain's CDR3 is CASSKATGGPETQYF.

V and J are TRBV9 and TRBJ2-3; TCRdb lists TRBD1, though no DNA is available to test this call. CDR3 length equals 15 residues. The germline CDR1 and CDR2 sequences are SGDLS and YYNGEE. CDR3 residues: CASSQGQGPPDTQYF.

The chain links TRBV28 to TRBJ2-2; TCRdb names TRBD1, which stays unverified in the absence of DNA. Per the germline V gene, CDR1 is MDHEN and CDR2 is SYDVKM. The CDR3 has 14 amino acids. CDR3 loop: CASIRTGGIGELFF. Together with reference TRBV28 and TRBJ2-2, the CDR3 gives the full variable domain: DVKVTQSSRYLVKRTGEKVFLECVQDMDHENMFWYRQDPGLGLRLIYFSYDVKMKEKGDIPEGYSVSREKKERFSLILESASTNQTSMYLCASIRTGGIGELFFGEGSRLTVL.

The chain employs TRBV20-1 and TRBJ2-7; lacking DNA, the TRBD1 call made by TCRdb goes unchecked. This CDR3 region has 16 residues. CDR1 is DFQATT, CDR2 SNEGSKA, per germline (reference sequence). The CDR3 loop reads CSARAGDRPSSYEQYF.

V usage is TRBV29-1 and J usage is TRBJ2-7; TCRdb's D call of TRBD1 is untestable without DNA. There are 13 residues in the CDR3. From germline, CDR1 is SQVTM and CDR2 ANQGSEA. The CDR3 protein is CSVTPAANYEQYF.